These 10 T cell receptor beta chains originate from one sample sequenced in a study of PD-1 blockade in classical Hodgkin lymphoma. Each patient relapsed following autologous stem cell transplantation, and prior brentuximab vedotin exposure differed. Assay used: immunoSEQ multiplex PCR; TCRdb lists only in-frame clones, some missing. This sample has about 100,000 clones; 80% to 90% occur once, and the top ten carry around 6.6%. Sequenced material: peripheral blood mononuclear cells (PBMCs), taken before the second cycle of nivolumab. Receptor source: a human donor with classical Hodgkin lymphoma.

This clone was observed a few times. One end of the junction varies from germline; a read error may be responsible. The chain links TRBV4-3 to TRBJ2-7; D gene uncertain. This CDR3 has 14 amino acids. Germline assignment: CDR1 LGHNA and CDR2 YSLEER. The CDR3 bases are TGCGCCAGCAGCCAAGATACAGTCCCCTACCAGCAGTACTTC. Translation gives CASSQDTVPYQQYF.

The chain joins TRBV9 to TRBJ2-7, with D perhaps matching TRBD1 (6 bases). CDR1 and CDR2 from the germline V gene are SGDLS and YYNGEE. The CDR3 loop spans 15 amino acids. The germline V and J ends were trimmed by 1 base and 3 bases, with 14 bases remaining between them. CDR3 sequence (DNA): TGTGCCAGCAGCGTATCCGGGACATCCTTCTACGAGCAGTACTTC. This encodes CASSVSGTSFYEQYF.

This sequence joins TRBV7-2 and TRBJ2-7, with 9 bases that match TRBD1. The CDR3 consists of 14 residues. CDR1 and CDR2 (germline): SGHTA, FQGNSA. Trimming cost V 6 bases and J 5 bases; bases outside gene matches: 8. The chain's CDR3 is CASRTGTGFNEQYF. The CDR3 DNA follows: TGTGCCAGCAGAACCGGGACAGGGTTCAACGAGCAGTACTTC.

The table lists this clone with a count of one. CDR3 loop: CASRSQGSGNTEAFF. Written as DNA, the CDR3 is TGTGCCAGCAGATCCCAGGGTTCAGGGAACACTGAAGCTTTCTTT. This chain uses TRBV27 with TRBJ1-1; D is perhaps TRBD1 (5 bases). CDR1 is MNHEY, CDR2 SMNVEV, per germline (reference sequence). This CDR3 contains 15 residues. Trimming stripped 6 bases from V and 1 base from J, with 15 bases between.

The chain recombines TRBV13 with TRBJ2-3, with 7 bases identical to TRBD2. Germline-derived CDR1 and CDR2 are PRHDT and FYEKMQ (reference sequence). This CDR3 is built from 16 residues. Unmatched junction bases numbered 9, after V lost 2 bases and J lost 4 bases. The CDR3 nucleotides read TGTGCCAGCAGCTTAACTAGCGCCGCATTTTCAGATACGCAGTATTTT. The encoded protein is CASSLTSAAFSDTQYF.

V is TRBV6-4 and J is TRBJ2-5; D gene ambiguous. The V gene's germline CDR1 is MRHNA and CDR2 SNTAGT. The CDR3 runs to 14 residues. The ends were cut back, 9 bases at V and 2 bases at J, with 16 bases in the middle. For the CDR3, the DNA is TGTGCCAGGGGGATCCATAGCACTCAAGAGACCCAGTACTTC. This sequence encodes CARGIHSTQETQYF.

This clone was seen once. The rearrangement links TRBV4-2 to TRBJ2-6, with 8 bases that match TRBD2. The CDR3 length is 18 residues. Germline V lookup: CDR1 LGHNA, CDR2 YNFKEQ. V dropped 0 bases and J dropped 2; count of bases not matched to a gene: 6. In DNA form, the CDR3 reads TGTGCCAGCAGCCAAGATCAGCGGGGGTCCACTGGGGCCAACGTCCTGACTTTC. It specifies CASSQDQRGSTGANVLTF.

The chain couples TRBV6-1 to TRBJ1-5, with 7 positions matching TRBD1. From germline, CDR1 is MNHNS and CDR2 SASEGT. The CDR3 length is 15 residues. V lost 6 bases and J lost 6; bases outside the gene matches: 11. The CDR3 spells CASRAGQHGGQPQHF. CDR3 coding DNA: TGTGCCAGCAGAGCGGGACAGCACGGGGGTCAGCCCCAGCATTTT.

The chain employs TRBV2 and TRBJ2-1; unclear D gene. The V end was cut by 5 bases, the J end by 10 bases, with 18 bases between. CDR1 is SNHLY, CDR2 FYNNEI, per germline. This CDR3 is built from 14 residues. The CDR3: CASSWTHLLSEQFF. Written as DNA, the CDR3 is TGTGCCAGCAGTTGGACGCACCTACTCTCCGAGCAGTTCTTC.

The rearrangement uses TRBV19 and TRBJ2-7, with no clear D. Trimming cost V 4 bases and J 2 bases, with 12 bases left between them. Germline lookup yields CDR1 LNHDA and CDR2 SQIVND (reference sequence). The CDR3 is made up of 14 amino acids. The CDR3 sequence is CASSKADETYEQYF. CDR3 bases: TGTGCCAGTAGTAAGGCGGACGAAACCTACGAGCAGTACTTC.